This entry is about one TCR beta chain. Its antigen is unknown. This sample was included in a study of shared clonotypes between healthy human individuals. The germline V gene encodes CDR1 MNHEY and CDR2 SMNVEV (reference sequence). CDR3 length: 15 amino acids. Trimming cost V 2 bases and J 6 bases, with 11 bases left between them. Donation came from healthy HIV-negative adults that had no recent acute infections or vaccinations. Method: immunoSEQ multiplex PCR; TCRdb's copy keeps in-frame clones and lacks some. The sample includes nearly 1 million clones, 76% seen only once; the top ten take about 1.5%. Overall study results and limits: The four-donor shared clonotypes exceeded non-shared clonotypes in generation probability, with non-shared ones scoring lower. Few donors restricted represented genetic and exposure-history diversity.

This chain uses TRBV27 with TRBJ1-6; no clear D gene. This clonotype was obtained from a man aged 18 to 29 in good health. Sequenced material: memory CD4+ T cells sorted from blood. The sample's subset: CD45RA-negative fraction. The CDR3 nucleotides read TGTGCCAGCAGTTTAGCGGGAGATATTAATTCACCCCTCCACTTT. The encoded protein is CASSLAGDINSPLHF.